Listed here is a single T cell receptor beta chain. Its antigen is not identified. The sample holds other DNA sequences that translate to the same CDR3. It was with 60 Vbeta and 13 Jbeta primers that the PCR ran. Using immunoSEQ multiplex PCR, the repertoire was profiled, and TCRdb retains in-frame clones only, with some absent. In the table there are around 280,000 clones, about 87% of which are singletons. The data are from a study of cytomegalovirus exposure and HLA in healthy donors. Background on the study: Drawn from HLA-typed donors, about 85 million unique TCRs were held in an early data release.

Notes on the study in general: CMV serostatus stood as the only immune exposure information on hand. Earlier analysis looked at TCR beta V segments, and most were productive about 90% or about 30% of the time.

The germline V gene has CDR1 SGHTA and CDR2 FQGNSA. This CDR3 comprises 14 residues. The ends were cut back, 4 bases at V and 4 bases at J, with 11 bases in the middle. Donors consisted of healthy bone marrow donors. Sequenced material: PBMCs. V gene TRBV7-2 combines with J gene TRBJ1-5; maybe TRBD1 (5 bases). The sequence came from a young woman in good health and CMV-seronegative. The CDR3 DNA reads as TGTGCCAGCAGCTCCCGACAGACGAATCAGCCCCAGCATTTT. Translated: CASSSRQTNQPQHF.